This T cell receptor beta chain was recorded in a study of T cells in Graves' hyperthyroidism and ophthalmopathy. At the level of the study: Blood from the periphery was taken at initial diagnosis, before any treatment.

TCR beta CDR3 regions were amplified from RNA. First-round RT-PCR with HTBI primers amplified the TCR CDR3 region. TCRdb ran MiXCR on the multiplex PCR reads and lists one entry per CDR3 protein. The sample includes about 360,000 distinct CDR3 sequences, around 13% seen only once; the top ten take roughly 9.2%. As concerns this clonotype: Its antigen is unknown. A clone one base away is much larger, so this may be a read error.

The CDR3 has 13 residues. The germline CDR1 and CDR2 sequences are SGHRS and YFSETQ. Regarding the study as a whole: Most thyroid clonotypes expanded above 0.001 appeared in blood too.

If no ophthalmopathy progression occurred within 18 months, Graves' hyperthyroidism was stable. Participants, patients aged 18 to 65, had newly diagnosed hyperthyroidism with a duration under 2 months. The rearrangement uses TRBV5-1 and TRBJ1-4, with D possibly TRBD1 on 6 matching bases. This sequence was found in a woman under 30 with Graves' hyperthyroidism. The specimen was blood. The CDR3 nucleotides are TGCGCCAGCAGCTTTTCAGGGGATGGAAAACTGCTTTTT. This gives the protein CASSFSGDGKLLF.